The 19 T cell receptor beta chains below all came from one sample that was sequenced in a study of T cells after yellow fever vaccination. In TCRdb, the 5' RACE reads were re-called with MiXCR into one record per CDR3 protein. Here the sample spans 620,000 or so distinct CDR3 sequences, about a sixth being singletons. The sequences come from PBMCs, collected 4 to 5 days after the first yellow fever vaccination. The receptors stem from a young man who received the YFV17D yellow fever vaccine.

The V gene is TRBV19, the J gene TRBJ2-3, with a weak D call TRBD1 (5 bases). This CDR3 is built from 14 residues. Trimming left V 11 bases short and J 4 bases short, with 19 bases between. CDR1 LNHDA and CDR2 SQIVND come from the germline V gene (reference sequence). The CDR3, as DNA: TGTGCCTCCTTGGGGCAAAAAGTAGCAGATACGCAGTATTTT. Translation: CASLGQKVADTQYF.

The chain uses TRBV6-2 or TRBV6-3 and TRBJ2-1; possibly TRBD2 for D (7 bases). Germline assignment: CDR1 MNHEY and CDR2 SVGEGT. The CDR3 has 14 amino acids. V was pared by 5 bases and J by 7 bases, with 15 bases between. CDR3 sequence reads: CASSDLGGANEQFF. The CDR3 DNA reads TGTGCCAGCAGTGACTTGGGGGGGGCTAATGAGCAGTTCTTC.

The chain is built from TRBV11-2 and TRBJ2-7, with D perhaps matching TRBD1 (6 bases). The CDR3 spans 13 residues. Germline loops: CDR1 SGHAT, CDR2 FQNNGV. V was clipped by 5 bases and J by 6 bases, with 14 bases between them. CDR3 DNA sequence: TGTGCCAGCAGCACATTCGTCAGGGGCGAGCAGTACGTC. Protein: CASSTFVRGEQYV.

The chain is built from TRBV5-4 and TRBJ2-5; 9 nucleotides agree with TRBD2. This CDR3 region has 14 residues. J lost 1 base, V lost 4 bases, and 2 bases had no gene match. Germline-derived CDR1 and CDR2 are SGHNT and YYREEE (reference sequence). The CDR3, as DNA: TGTGCCAGCAGCGGTAGCGGGGGCCAAGAGACCCAGTACTTC. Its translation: CASSGSGGQETQYF.

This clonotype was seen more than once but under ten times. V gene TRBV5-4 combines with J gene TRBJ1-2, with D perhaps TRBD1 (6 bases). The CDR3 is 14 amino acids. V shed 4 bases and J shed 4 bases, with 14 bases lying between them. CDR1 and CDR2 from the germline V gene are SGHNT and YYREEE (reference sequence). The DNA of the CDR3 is TGTGCCAGCAGCCAGGACAGAATGTCCTATGGCTACACCTTC. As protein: CASSQDRMSYGYTF.

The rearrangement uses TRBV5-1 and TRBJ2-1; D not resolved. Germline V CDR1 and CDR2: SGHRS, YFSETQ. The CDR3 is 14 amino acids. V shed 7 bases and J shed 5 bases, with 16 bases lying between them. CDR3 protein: CASSQGQLNNEQFF. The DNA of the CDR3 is TGCGCCAGCTCCCAAGGCCAGCTTAACAATGAGCAGTTCTTC. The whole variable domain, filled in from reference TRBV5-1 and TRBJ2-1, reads KAGVTQTPRYLIKTRGQQVTLSCSPISGHRSVSWYQQTPGQGLQFLFEYFSETQRNKGNFPGRFSGRQFSNSRSEMNVSTLELGDSALYLCASSQGQLNNEQFFGPGTRLTVL.

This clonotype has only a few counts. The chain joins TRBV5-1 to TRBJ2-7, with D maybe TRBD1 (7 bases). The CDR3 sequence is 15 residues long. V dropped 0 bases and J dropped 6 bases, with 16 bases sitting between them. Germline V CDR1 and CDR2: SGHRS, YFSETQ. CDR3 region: CASSLGAGGLGEQYV. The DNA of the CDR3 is TGCGCCAGCAGCTTGGGGGCAGGGGGGCTTGGCGAGCAGTACGTC.

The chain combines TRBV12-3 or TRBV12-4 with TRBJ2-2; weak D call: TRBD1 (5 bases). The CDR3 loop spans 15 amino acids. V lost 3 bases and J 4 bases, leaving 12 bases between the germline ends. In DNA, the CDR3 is TGTGCCAGCAGTTTCCAGGGAACTGGCACCGGGGAGCTGTTTTTT. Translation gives CASSFQGTGTGELFF.

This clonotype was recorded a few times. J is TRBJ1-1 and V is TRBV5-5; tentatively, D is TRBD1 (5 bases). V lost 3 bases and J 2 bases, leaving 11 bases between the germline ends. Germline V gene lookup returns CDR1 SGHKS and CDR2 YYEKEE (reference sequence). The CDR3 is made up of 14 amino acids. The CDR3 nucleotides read TGTGCCAGCAGCTCGACAGAGATTAACACTGAAGCTTTCTTT. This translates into CASSSTEINTEAFF.

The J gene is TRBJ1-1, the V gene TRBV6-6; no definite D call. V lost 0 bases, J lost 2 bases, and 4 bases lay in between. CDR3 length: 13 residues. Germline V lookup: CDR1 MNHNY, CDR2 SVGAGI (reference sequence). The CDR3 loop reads CASSYSFNTEAFF. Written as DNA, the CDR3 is TGTGCCAGCAGTTACTCCTTCAACACTGAAGCTTTCTTT.

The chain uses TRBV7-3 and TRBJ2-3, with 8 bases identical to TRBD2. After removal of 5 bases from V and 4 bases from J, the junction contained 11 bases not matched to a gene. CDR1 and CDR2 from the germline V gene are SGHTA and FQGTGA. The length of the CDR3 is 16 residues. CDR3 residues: CASSDPKAGVADTQYF. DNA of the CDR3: TGTGCCAGCAGCGACCCTAAAGCGGGGGTCGCAGATACGCAGTATTTT.

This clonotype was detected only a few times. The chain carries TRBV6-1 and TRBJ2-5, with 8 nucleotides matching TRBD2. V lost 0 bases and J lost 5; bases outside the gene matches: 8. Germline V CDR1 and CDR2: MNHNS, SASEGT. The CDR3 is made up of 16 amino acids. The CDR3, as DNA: TGTGCCAGCAGTGAAGCGCTCGCGGGGGGTCGCGAGACCCAGTACTTC. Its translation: CASSEALAGGRETQYF.

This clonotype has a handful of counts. The CDR3 spells CASSWGEIGTDTQYF. CDR3 in DNA: TGTGCCAGCAGCTGGGGCGAGATAGGGACAGATACGCAGTATTTT. The V and J genes are TRBV5-6 and TRBJ2-3, with TRBD1 as a possible D gene (5 bases). Trimming took off 3 bases at V and 3 bases at J, with 14 bases between the two ends. The CDR3 has 15 amino acids. Germline V gene lookup returns CDR1 SGHDT and CDR2 YYEEEE.

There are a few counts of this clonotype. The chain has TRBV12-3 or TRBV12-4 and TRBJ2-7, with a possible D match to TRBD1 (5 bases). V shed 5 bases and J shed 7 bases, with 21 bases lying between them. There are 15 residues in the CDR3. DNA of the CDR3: TGTGCCAGCAGTCCGATTCATCAGGGTTGGATGGAGCAGTACTTC. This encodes CASSPIHQGWMEQYF.

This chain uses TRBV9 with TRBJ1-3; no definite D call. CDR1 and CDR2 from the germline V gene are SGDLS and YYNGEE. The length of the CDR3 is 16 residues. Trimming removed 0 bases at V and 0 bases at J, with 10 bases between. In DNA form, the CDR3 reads TGTGCCAGCAGCGTAGGGCCGGGAAGCTCTGGAAACACCATATATTTT. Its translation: CASSVGPGSSGNTIYF.

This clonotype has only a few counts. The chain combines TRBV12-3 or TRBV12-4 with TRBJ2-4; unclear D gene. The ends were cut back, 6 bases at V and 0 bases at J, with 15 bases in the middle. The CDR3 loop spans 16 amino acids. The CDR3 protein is CASRSSKRLAKNIQYF. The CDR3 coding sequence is TGTGCCAGCAGGAGTAGTAAGAGATTAGCCAAAAACATTCAGTACTTC.

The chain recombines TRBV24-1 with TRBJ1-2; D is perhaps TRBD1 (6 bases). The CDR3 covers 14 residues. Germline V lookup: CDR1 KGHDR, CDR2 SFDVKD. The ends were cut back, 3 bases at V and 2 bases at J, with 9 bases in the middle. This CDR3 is CATSDTDSNYGYTF. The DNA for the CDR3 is TGTGCCACCAGTGATACGGACAGCAACTATGGCTACACCTTC.

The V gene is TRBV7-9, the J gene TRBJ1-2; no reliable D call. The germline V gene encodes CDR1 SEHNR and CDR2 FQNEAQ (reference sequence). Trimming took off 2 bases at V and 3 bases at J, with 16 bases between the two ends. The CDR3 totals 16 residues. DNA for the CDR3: TGTGCCAGCAGCTTAAGTTTGGGCAGCCTTTACTATGGCTACACCTTC. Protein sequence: CASSLSLGSLYYGYTF.

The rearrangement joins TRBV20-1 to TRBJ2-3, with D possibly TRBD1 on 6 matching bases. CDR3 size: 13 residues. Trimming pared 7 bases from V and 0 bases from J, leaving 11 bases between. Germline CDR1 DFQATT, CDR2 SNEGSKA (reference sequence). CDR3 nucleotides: TGCAGTGTTCAGGGGTCTAGCACAGATACGCAGTATTTT. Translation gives CSVQGSSTDTQYF.